This TCR beta chain was sequenced for a study of post-analysis software for immune sequencing data. General study results and limits: Four or five TRBV segments, including TRBV5-6, TRBV5-1 and TRBV20-1, were more frequent in patients than controls. Those samples that were prepared in the same batch co-clustered strongly by F measure. A significant reduction in normalized Chao1 diversity was observed in multiple sclerosis patients versus controls.

cDNA libraries of TCR beta carried unique molecular identifiers. Each CDR3 protein gets one entry after TCRdb re-called the PCR reads with MiXCR. The top ten hold 4.6% of the sample, which has about 820,000 distinct CDR3 sequences, about 53% seen once. The CDR3 extends over 13 amino acids. The V end lost 5 bases, the J end lost 6 bases, and 11 bases lay between the germline ends. From germline, CDR1 is SGHAT and CDR2 FQNNGV. This clonotype occurred a few times. Its specificity is unknown. The V call is TRBV11-2, the J call TRBJ2-1; D is uncertain. The source is a girl between 10 and 17 years old with multiple sclerosis. The sequencing sample was made of blood. The DNA of the CDR3 is TGTGCCAGCAGCCCTTTTCCCGTCAATGAGCAGTTCTTC. Residues: CASSPFPVNEQFF.